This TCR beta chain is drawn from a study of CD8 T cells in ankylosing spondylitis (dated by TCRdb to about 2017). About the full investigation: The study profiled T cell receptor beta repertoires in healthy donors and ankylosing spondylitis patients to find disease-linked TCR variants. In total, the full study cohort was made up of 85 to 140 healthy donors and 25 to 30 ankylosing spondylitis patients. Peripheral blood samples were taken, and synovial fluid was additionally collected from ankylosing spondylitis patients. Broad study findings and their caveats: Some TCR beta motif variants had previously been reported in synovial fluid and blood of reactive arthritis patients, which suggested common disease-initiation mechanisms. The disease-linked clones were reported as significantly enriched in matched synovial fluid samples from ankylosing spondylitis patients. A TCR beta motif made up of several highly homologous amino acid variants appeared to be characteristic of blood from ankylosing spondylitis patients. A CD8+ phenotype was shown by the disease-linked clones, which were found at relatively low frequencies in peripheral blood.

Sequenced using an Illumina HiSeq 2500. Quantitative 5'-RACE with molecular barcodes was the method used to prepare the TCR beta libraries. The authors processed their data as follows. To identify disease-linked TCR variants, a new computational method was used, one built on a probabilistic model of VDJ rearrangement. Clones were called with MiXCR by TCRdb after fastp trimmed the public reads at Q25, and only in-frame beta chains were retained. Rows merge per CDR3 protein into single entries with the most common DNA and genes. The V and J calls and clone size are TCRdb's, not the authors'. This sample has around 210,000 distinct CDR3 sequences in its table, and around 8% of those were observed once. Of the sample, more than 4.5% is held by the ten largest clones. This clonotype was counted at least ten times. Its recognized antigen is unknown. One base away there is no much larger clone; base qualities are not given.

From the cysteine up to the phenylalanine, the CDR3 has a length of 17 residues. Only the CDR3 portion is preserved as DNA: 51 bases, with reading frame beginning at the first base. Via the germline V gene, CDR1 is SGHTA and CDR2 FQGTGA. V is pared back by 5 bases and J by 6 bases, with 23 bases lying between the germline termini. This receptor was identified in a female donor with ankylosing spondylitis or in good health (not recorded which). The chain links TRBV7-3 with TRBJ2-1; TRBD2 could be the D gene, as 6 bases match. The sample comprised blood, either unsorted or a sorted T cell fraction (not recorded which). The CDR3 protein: CASSPRSGPTNLNEQFF. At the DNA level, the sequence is TGTGCCAGCAGCCCCCGCAGCGGGCCAACCAACCTCAATGAGCAGTTCTTC.